Listed below are T cell receptor beta chains from one sample, sequenced in a study of siplizumab effects on memory and regulatory T cells. This table comes from immunoSEQ multiplex PCR, and its TCRdb copy is limited to in-frame clones, with some not included. The sample has about 87,000 clones, around 94% seen once. Sample: non-Treg CD4+ T cells sorted from blood. The receptors here all came from a human donor in good health. Each CDR3 is given with its conserved first and last residue. Fields, in order: J gene, D gene, V gene, clone size, CDR3 DNA, CDR3 protein. D genes are given only for firm matches. Clone size is shown for a subset of rows, as once, few, many or a class of expanded clone.

TRBJ1-3	NA	TRBV18	NA	TGTGCCAGCTCGACCACGGGACACCTCTCTGGAAACACCATATATTTT	CASSTTGHLSGNTIYF
TRBJ2-3	NA	TRBV14	NA	TGTGCCAGCAGCAATAGGACCACAGATACGCAGTATTTT	CASSNRTTDTQYF
TRBJ1-1	NA	TRBV7-9	NA	TGTGCCAGCAGCCAAGGCGGGGGCACTGAAGCTTTCTTT	CASSQGGGTEAFF
TRBJ1-3	NA	TRBV2	NA	TGTGCCAGCAGTGATTACTCCGGGAACACCATATATTTT	CASSDYSGNTIYF
TRBJ2-2	NA	TRBV30	NA	TGTGCCTCTGGCCCGGTGAACACCGGGGAGCTGTTTTTT	CASGPVNTGELFF
TRBJ2-2	NA	TRBV2	NA	TGTGCCGGCAGAATTGGGCTAGCGAGCACCGGGGAGCTGTTTTTT	CAGRIGLASTGELFF
TRBJ2-1	NA	TRBV4-2	once	TGTGCCAGCACCCTAGGCTCTTTAAATGAGCAGTTCTTC	CASTLGSLNEQFF
TRBJ1-2	NA	TRBV5-1	NA	TGCGCCAACCCAGTTGAGGTGGGAGGCTACACCTTC	CANPVEVGGYTF
TRBJ2-1	NA	TRBV27	NA	TGTGCCAGCAGTTTATTTCGCCGAAGCTCCTACAATGAGCAGTTCTTC	CASSLFRRSSYNEQFF
TRBJ1-2	TRBD1	TRBV6-5	NA	TGTGCCAGCAGTGAAGGACAGGGGGCATATGGCTACACCTTC	CASSEGQGAYGYTF
TRBJ1-3	TRBD1	TRBV5-4	NA	TGTGCCAGCAGCTTAGCCGGGACAGGGGCTGGAAACACCATATATTTT	CASSLAGTGAGNTIYF
TRBJ1-5	NA	TRBV12-5	few	TGTGCTAGTGCCCTCAGTGAGCAGCCCCAGCATTTT	CASALSEQPQHF
TRBJ2-5	NA	TRBV9	NA	TGTGCCAGCAGCGTACGTACAGGGAGTATGGAGACCCAGTACTTC	CASSVRTGSMETQYF
TRBJ2-1	TRBD2	TRBV30	NA	TGTGCCTGGAGTGTAAAGAGCGGGGAGTTCTTC	CAWSVKSGEFF
TRBJ1-2	TRBD1	TRBV5-6	NA	TGTGCCAGCAGCTTGCGGGACAGGGGAGATGGCTACACCTTC	CASSLRDRGDGYTF
TRBJ2-1	TRBD2	TRBV11-3	NA	TGTGCCAGCAGCCAGCGGGGGTCCTACAATGAGCAGTTCTTC	CASSQRGSYNEQFF